Below, one TCR beta chain is given with its context. Its antigen is as yet unknown. This sample is drawn from a study of T cell responses to AZD1222 COVID-19 vaccine. Study-level points and caveats: Nearly half of unique spike-specific TCRs reportedly avoided B.1.351 and B.1.1.7 mutated regions. Donors skewed white British and female; clonal diversity was possibly underestimated. It was only a handful of AZD1222 recipients who were seropositive at baseline.

Only in-frame clones appear in the TCRdb table, and some are missing; sequencing was by immunoSEQ multiplex PCR. The sample has about 170,000 clones, 87% seen once. The germline V and J ends were trimmed by 0 bases and 8 bases, with 13 bases remaining between them. CDR3 size: 14 residues. Germline-derived CDR1 and CDR2 are MNHEY and SVGAGI. This clonotype was sampled from an adult who received the AZD1222 COVID-19 vaccine. Sequences were derived from peripheral blood, sampled 28 days after the second AZD1222 dose. The chain has TRBV6-5 and TRBJ1-2; D gene ambiguous. The CDR3 DNA sequence: TGTGCCAGCAGTTACTCGAAAGGGAGCAAAGGCTACACCTTC. It specifies CASSYSKGSKGYTF.